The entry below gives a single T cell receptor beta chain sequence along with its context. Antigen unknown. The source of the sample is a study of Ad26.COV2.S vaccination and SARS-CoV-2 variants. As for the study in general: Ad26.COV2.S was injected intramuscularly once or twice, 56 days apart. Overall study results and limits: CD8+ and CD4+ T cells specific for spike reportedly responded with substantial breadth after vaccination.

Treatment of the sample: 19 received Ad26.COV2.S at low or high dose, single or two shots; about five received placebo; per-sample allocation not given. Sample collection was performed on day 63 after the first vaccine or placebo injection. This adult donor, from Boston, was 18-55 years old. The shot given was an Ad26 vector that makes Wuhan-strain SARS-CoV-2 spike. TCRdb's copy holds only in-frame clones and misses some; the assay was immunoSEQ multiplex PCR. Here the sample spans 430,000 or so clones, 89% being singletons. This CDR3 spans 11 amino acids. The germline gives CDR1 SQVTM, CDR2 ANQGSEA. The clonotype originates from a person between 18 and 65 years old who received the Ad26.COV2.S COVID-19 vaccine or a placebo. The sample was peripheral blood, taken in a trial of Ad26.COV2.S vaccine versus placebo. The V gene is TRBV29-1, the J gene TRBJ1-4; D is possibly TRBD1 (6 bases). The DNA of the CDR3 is TGCGGGGGACATCTTAATGAAAAACTGTTTTTT. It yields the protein CGGHLNEKLFF.